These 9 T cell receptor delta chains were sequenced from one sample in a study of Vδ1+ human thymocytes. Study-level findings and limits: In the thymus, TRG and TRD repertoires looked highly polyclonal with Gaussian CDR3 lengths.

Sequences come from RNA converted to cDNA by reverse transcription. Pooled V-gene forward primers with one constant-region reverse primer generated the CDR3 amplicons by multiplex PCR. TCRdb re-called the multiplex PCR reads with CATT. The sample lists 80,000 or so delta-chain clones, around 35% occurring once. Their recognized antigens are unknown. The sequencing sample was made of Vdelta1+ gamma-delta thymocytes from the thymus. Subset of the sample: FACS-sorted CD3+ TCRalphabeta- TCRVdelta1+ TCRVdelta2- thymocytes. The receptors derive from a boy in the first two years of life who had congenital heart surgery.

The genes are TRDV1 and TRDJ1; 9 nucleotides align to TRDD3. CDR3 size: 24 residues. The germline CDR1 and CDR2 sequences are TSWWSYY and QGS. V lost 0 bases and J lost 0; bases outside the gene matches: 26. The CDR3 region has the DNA TGTGCTCTTGGGGAACTAGGGGCTCTTCCTTCCTTCGTACTGGGGGACTGGTACACCGATAAACTCATCTTT. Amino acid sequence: CALGELGALPSFVLGDWYTDKLIF.

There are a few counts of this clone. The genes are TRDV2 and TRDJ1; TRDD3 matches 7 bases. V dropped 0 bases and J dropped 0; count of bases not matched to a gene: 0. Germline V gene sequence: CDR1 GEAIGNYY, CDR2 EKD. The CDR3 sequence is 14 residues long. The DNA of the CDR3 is TGTGCCTGTGACACCTGGGGGAACACCGATAAACTCATCTTT. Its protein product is CACDTWGNTDKLIF.

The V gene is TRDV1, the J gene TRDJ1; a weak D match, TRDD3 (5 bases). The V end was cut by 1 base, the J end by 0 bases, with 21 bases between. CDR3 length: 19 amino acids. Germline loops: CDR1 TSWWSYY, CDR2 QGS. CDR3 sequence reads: CALGERNPSGRVYTDKLIF. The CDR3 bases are TGTGCTCTTGGGGAACGCAACCCGTCGGGGAGGGTCTACACCGATAAACTCATCTTT.

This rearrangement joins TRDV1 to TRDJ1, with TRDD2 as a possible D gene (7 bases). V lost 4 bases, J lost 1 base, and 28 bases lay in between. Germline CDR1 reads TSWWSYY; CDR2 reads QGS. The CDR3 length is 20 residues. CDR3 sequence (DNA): TGTGCTCTTGGGGGATTTTCCTACTCCTGGGGACCGGGGGTCACCGATAAACTCATCTTT. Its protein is CALGGFSYSWGPGVTDKLIF.

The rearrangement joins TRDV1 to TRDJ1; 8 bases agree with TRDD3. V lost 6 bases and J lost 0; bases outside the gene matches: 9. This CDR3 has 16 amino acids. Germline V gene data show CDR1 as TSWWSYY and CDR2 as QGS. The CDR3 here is CALGCRGISNTDKLIF. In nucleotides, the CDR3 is TGTGCTCTTGGATGCCGGGGGATAAGTAACACCGATAAACTCATCTTT.

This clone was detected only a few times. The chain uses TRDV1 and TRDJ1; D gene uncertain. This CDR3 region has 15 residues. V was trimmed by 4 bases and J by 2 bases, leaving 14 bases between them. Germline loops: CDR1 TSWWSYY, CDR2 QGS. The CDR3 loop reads CALGGTGRSTDKLIF. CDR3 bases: TGTGCTCTTGGGGGTACGGGGCGTTCAACCGATAAACTCATCTTT.

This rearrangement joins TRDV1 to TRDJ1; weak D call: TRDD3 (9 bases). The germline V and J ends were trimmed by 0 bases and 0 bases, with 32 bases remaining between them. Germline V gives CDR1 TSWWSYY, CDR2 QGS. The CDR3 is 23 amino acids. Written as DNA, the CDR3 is TGTGCTCTTGGGGAACTAGGCCTTCCTAACTATCTGGGGGATGAAGGGTACACCGATAAACTCATCTTT. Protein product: CALGELGLPNYLGDEGYTDKLIF.

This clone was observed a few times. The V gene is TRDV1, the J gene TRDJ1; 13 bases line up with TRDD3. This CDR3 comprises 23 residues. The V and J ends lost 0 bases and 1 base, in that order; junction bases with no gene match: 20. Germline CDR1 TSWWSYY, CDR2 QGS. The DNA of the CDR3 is TGTGCTCTTGGGGAACTCGCAACCCATACTGGGGGATACGGACCGGTGGGCACCGATAAACTCATCTTT. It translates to CALGELATHTGGYGPVGTDKLIF.

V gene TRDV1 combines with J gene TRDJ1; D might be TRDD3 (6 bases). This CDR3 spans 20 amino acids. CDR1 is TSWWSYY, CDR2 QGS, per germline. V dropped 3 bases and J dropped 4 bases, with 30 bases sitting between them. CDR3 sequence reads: CALGDFPRRLEGTGYDKLIF. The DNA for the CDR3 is TGTGCTCTTGGGGACTTCCCCCGACGCCTGGAGGGTACTGGGTACGATAAACTCATCTTT.